This TCR beta chain was identified during a study of identical twins. Germline CDR1 and CDR2: MNHEY and SMNVEV (reference sequence). The CDR3 sequence is 16 residues long. V shed 1 base, J shed 4 bases, and the junction held 1 base outside the gene matches. This clonotype was observed a handful of times. Its antigen is unknown. Whole-study results and caveats: In drawing conclusions, the study used cross-sectional statistical analysis and did not follow the same donors. Models, which agreed with sharing between unrelated individuals, nonetheless underestimated the out-of-frame TCR alpha sharing seen in monozygotic twins. Surplus twin overlap in beta out-of-frame sequences was less pronounced.

A universal primer site was incorporated via template switching, and the cDNA contained unique molecular identifiers. Via MiXCR, TCRdb re-called the 5' RACE reads, giving one row per CDR3 protein. Of 690,000 or so distinct CDR3 sequences listed, 8.5% to 9.5% are singletons. These same data were also listed under a study on yellow fever vaccine responses in identical twins.

The chain couples TRBV27 to TRBJ2-1; 13 positions match TRBD2. The sequence derives from a woman aged 18-29 years in good health. Sequencing was carried out using PBMCs. The CDR3 loop reads CASSLLLAGGYNEQFF. CDR3 sequence (DNA): TGTGCCAGCAGTTTATTACTAGCGGGGGGGTACAATGAGCAGTTCTTC.